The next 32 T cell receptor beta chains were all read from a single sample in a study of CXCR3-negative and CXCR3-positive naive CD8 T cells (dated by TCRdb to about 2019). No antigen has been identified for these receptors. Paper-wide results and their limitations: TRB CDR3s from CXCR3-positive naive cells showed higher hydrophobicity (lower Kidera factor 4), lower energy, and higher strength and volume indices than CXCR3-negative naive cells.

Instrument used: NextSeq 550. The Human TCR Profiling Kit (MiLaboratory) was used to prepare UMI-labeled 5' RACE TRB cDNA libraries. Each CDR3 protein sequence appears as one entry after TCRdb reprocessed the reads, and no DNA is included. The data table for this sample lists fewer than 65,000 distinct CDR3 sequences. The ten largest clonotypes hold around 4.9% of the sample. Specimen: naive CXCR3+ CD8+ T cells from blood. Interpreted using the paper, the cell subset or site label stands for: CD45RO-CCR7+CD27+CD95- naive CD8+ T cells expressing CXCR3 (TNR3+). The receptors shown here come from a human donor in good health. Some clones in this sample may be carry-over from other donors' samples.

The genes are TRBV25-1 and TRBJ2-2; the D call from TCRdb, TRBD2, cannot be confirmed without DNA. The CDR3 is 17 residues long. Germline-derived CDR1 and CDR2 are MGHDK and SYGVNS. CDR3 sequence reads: CASSALVAGEYTGELFF.

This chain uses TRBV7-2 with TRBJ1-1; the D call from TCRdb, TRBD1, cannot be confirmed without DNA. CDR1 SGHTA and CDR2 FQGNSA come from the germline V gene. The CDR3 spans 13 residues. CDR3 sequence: CASRPGQLVEAFF. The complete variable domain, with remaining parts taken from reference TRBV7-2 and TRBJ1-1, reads GAGVSQSPSNKVTEKGKDVELRCDPISGHTALYWYRQSLGQGLEFLIYFQGNSAPDKSGLPSDRFSAERTGGSVSTLTIQRTQQEDSAVYLCASRPGQLVEAFFGQGTRLTVV.

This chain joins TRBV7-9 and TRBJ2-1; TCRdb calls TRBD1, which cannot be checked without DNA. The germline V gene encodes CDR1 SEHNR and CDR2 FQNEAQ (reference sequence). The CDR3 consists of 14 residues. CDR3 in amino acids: CASRQGERRNEQFF.

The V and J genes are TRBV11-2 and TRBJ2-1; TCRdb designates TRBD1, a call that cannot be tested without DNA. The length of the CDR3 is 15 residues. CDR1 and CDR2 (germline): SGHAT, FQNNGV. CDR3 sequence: CASTGGGSSYNEQFF.

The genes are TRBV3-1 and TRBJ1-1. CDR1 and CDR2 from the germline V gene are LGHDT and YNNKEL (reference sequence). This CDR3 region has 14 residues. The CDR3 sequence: CASSPYVGNTEAFF.

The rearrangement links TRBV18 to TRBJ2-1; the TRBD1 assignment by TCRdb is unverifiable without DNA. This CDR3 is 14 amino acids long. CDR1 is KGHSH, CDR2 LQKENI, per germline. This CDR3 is CASSPGQGANEQFF.

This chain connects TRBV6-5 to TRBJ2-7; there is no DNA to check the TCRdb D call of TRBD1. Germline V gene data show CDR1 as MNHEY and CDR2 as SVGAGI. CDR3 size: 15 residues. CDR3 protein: CASSLLGQGGYEQYF.

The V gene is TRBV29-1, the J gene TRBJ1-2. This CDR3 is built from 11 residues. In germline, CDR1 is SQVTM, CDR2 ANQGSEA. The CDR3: CSVEESSGYTF.

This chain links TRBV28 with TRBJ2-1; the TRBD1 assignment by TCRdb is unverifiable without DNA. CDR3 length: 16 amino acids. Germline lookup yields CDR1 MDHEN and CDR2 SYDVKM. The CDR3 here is CASSQTGQGEPNEQFF.

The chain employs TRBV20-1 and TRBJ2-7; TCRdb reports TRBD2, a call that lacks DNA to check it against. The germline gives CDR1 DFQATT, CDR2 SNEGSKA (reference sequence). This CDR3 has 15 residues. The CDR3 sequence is CSARDIFSGTYEQYF.

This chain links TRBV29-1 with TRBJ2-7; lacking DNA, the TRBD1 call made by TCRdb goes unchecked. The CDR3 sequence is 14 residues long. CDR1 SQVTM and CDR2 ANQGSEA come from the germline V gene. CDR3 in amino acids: CSVVWTQVAYEQYF.

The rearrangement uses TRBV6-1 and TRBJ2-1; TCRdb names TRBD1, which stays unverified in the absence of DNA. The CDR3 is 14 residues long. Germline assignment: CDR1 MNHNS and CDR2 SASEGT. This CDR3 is CASSAGQGPDEQFF.

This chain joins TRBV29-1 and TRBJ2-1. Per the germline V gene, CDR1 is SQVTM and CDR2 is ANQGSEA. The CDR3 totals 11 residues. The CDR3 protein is CSSSSYNEQFF.

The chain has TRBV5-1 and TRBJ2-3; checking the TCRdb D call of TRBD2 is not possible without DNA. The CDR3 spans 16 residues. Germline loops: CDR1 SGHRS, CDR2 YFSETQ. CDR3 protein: CASSFQAGPSTDTQYF.

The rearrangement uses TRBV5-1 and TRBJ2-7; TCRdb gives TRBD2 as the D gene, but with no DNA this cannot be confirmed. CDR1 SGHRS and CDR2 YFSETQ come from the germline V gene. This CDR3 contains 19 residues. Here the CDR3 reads CASSADRGASGSDAYEQYF. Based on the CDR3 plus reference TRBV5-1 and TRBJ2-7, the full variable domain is KAGVTQTPRYLIKTRGQQVTLSCSPISGHRSVSWYQQTPGQGLQFLFEYFSETQRNKGNFPGRFSGRQFSNSRSEMNVSTLELGDSALYLCASSADRGASGSDAYEQYFGPGTRLTVT.

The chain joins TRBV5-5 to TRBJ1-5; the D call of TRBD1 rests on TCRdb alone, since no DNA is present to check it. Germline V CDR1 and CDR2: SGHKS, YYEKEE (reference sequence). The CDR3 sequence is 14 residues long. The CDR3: CASSSTVSNQPQHF.

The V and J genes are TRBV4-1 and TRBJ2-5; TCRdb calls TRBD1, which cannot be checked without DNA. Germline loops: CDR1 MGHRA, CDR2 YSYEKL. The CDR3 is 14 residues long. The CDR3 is CASRPTFGAETQYF.

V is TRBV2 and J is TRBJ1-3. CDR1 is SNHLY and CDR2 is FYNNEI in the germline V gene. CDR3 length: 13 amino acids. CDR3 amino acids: CAREQGSGNTIYF. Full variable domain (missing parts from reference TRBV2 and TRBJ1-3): EPEVTQTPSHQVTQMGQEVILRCVPISNHLYFYWYRQILGQKVEFLVSFYNNEISEKSEIFDDQFSVERPDGSNFTLKIRSTKLEDSAMYFCAREQGSGNTIYFGEGSWLTVV.

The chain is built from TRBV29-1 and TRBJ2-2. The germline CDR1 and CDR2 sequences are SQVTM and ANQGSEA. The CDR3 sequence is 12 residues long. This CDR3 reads CSVFANTGELFF.

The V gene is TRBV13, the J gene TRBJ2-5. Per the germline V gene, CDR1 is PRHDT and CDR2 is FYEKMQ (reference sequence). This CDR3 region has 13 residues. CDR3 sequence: CASSPTVQETQYF. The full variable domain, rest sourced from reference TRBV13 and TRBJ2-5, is AAGVIQSPRHLIKEKRETATLKCYPIPRHDTVYWYQQGPGQDPQFLISFYEKMQSDKGSIPDRFSAQQFSDYHSELNMSSLELGDSALYFCASSPTVQETQYFGPGTRLLVL.

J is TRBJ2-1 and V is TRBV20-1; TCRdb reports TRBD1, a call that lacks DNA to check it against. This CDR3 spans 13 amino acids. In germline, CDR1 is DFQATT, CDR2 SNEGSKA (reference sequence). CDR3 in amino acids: CSARTANYNEQFF.

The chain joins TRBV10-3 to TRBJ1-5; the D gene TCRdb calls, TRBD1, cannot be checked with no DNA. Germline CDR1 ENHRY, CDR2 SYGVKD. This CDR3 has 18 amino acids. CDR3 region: CAISDSIIAGTGFQPQHF.

CDR3 residues: CSAAPSQGFTEAFF. The gene calls are TRBV20-1 and TRBJ1-1; TCRdb selects TRBD1, and the lack of DNA leaves this call unchecked. The CDR3 loop spans 14 amino acids. Germline loops: CDR1 DFQATT, CDR2 SNEGSKA (reference sequence).

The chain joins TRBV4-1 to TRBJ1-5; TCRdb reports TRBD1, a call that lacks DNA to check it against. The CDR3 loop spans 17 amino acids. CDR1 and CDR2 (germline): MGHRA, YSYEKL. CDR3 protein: CASSQVGRAGSGQPQHF.

The chain's CDR3 is CASSLAGTSADEQFF. J is TRBJ2-1 and V is TRBV6-5; TCRdb gives TRBD2 as the D gene, but with no DNA this cannot be confirmed. In germline, CDR1 is MNHEY, CDR2 SVGAGI. The CDR3 totals 15 residues.

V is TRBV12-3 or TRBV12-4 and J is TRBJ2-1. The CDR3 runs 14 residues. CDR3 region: CASSLQMDFGEQFF.

The CDR3 sequence: CASSLSRTIWTDNEKLFF. The gene calls are TRBV28 and TRBJ1-4; the D gene TCRdb calls, TRBD1, cannot be checked with no DNA. Germline V gene data show CDR1 as MDHEN and CDR2 as SYDVKM. The CDR3 loop spans 18 amino acids.

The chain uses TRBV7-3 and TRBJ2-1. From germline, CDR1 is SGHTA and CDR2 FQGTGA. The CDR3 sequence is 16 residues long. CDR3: CASSLVFGGPYNEQFF.

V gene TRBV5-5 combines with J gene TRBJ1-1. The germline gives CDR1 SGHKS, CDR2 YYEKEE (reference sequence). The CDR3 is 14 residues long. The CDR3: CASTIYGPNTEAFF.

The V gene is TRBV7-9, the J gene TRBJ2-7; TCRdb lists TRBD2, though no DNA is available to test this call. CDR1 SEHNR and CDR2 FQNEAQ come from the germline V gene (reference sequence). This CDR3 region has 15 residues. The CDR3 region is CASSVTSGLSYEQYF. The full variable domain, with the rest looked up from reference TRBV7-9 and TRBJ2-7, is DTGVSQNPRHKITKRGQNVTFRCDPISEHNRLYWYRQTLGQGPEFLTYFQNEAQLEKSRLLSDRFSAERPKGSFSTLEIQRTEQGDSAMYLCASSVTSGLSYEQYFGPGTRLTVT.

The CDR3 region is CASSLLGPADRSGELFF. The chain joins TRBV28 to TRBJ2-2; no DNA is available, so the TRBD2 call from TCRdb remains unchecked. In germline, CDR1 is MDHEN, CDR2 SYDVKM. This CDR3 region has 17 residues.

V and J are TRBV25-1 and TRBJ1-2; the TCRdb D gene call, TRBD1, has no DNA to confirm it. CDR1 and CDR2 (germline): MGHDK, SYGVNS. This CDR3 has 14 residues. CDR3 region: CASSEYVPGEGYTF.